This T cell receptor beta chain was observed in a study of ipilimumab plus nivolumab after autologous stem cell transplantation. Across the whole study: Typical patient got four to six ipilimumab doses and seven to nine nivolumab doses (median). The DLBCL group included primary refractory and relapsed cases.

CDR1 is SGHTA, CDR2 FQGNSA, per germline. Trimming cost V 5 bases and J 4 bases, with 12 bases left between them. This CDR3 spans 14 amino acids. Starting 14 to 28 days after autologous transplant, ipilimumab 1 mg/kg was given. Profiled with immunoSEQ multiplex PCR; TCRdb holds only in-frame clones, not every one. The sample shows about 83,000 clones, about 83% of them seen only once. This receptor was obtained from a male donor with diffuse large B-cell lymphoma. The material was PBMCs, obtained in a trial of ipilimumab plus nivolumab as post-transplant consolidation. V usage is TRBV7-2 and J usage is TRBJ1-3, with D hard to call. CDR3 sequence reads: CASSPESRGNTIYF. The CDR3 DNA reads as TGTGCCAGCAGCCCAGAGTCTAGGGGAAACACCATATATTTT.